This TCR beta chain was captured by sequencing in a study of blood T cell repertoires in COVID-19. TCRdb's copy holds only in-frame clones and misses some; the assay was immunoSEQ multiplex PCR. The table records about 230,000 clones, roughly 88% of them present only once. V lost 7 bases, J lost 6 bases, and 16 bases lay in between. Germline CDR1 is MNHEY and CDR2 is SVGAGI. This CDR3 region has 14 residues. This TCR came from a middle-aged woman who had recovered from COVID-19. The specimen was peripheral blood. The V gene is TRBV6-5, the J gene TRBJ1-5; D is undetermined. The CDR3, as DNA: TGTGCCAGCACGGACTCCCTGGGCCCTCAGCCCCAGCATTTT. The encoded protein is CASTDSLGPQPQHF.